This TCR beta chain was retrieved from a study of blood T cell repertoires in COVID-19. V lost 2 bases, J lost 4 bases, and 7 bases stayed unmatched. CDR3 length: 16 amino acids. Germline V gene lookup returns CDR1 SGHRS and CDR2 YFSETQ. Here immunoSEQ multiplex PCR was the method, and the copy in TCRdb shows in-frame clones only, minus some. The sample consists of around 620,000 clones, about 87% of them appearing once. This chain links TRBV5-1 with TRBJ2-1; 9 nucleotides align to TRBD1. Sequenced: peripheral blood. The receptor was derived from a woman aged 18-30 years with acute or convalescent COVID-19. The CDR3 nucleotides read TGCGCCAGCAGCTTTTATACAGGGGGCACGTACAATGAGCAGTTCTTC. Protein sequence: CASSFYTGGTYNEQFF.